This T cell receptor beta chain was documented in a study of blood T cells in healthy people across ages. This clonotype was recorded a few times. This CDR3 is built from 12 residues. V was trimmed by 5 bases and J by 8 bases, leaving 7 bases between them. Primers used in a second PCR of roughly 7 to 11 cycles were a sample-barcoded 5' primer and a J-beta primer mix. TCRdb fed the 5' RACE reads into MiXCR, producing one record per CDR3 protein. The table has about 830,000 distinct CDR3 sequences, around 68% seen once; the top ten hold 28%. The V call is TRBV12-3 or TRBV12-4, the J call TRBJ1-6, with unresolved D. This clonotype was sampled from a man aged 30-40 years in good health. The specimen was blood. The CDR3 region is CASSPRHSPLHF. The DNA for the CDR3 is TGTGCCAGCAGTCCCAGGCATTCACCCCTCCACTTT.